This T cell receptor (beta chain) was obtained from a study of blood T cell repertoires in COVID-19. From germline, CDR1 is SQVTM and CDR2 ANQGSEA. The CDR3 has 12 residues. Trimming stripped 7 bases from V and 0 bases from J, with 9 bases between. Sequenced by immunoSEQ multiplex PCR; TCRdb stores in-frame clones only, minus some. The data show 55,000 to 70,000 clones, with about nine tenths seen just once and roughly a tenth held by the top ten. This receptor was taken from a woman between 18 and 30 years old with acute or convalescent COVID-19. The specimen was peripheral blood. V gene TRBV29-1 combines with J gene TRBJ1-1; D remains unclear. The CDR3 protein is CSGRQMNTEAFF. CDR3 in DNA: TGCAGCGGGCGGCAGATGAACACTGAAGCTTTCTTT.